This TCR beta chain was recovered during a study of T cells in Graves' hyperthyroidism and ophthalmopathy (dated by TCRdb to the late 2010s). General notes on the study: A discovery cohort of 95 to 100 patients, approximately 45 with Graves' ophthalmopathy and fewer than 65 with stable Graves' hyperthyroidism, was used to find distinguishing TCR V-J signatures. Prospective prediction of ophthalmopathy was tested in an independent validation cohort of some 19 hyperthyroidism patients and 15 to 17 patients who later progressed to ophthalmopathy. The approximately 100 discovery patients were randomly split 7:3 into training and test sets. Thyroid tissue and blood T-cell repertoires from more than 5 Graves' hyperthyroidism patients were also compared in the study. After sampling, hyperthyroidism patients received methimazole starting at 30 mg daily, and ophthalmopathy patients received high-dose intravenous methylprednisolone. TCR Vbeta CDR3 sequencing of 120 to 150 peripheral blood samples (about 45 ophthalmopathy, 75 hyperthyroidism and roughly 17 progressor patients) is reported in the paper. Overall results and qualifications from the work: In validation, the model predicted progression to ophthalmopathy with approximately 71% sensitivity and roughly 75% specificity, a median of 6.5 months before onset. Most expanded thyroid clonotypes (frequency above 0.001) were also detected in blood, a finding suggesting that blood repertoires may reflect thyroid immune responses. Sample size was not statistically predetermined, and investigators were not blinded to group allocation. In cross-validation, a model built on a 13 V-J signature told ophthalmopathy apart from stable hyperthyroidism with over 85% sensitivity and roughly 83% specificity, and in testing the same model reached 80%/75%.

Sequences SGHTA (CDR1) and FQGTGA (CDR2) are obtained from the germline V gene. V trim: 5 bases; J trim: 0 bases; unmatched bases: 10. Taken from cysteine to phenylalanine, the CDR3 has 16 residues. CDR3 DNA is the only sequence kept; it has 48 bases, read in frame from the first base. This clonotype was recorded many times. What antigen it recognizes has not been identified. No base quality values were provided; no much bigger clone lies one nucleotide off. Stable Graves' hyperthyroidism was defined as no progression to ophthalmopathy during 18 months of follow-up. Hyperthyroidism patients were newly diagnosed, with disease duration under 2 months, and aged 18 to 65 years. Any patient with an uncontrolled infection, another autoimmune disease, pregnancy or lactation was excluded. Diagnoses were established on the basis of clinical symptoms, serum thyroxine and TRAb, thyroid ultrasound, and orbital computed tomography. Total RNA was extracted using Trizol reagent, and RNA quality was assessed on an Agilent 2100 Bioanalyzer.

Amplification of TCR beta CDR3 regions was carried out from RNA transcripts. For the first round of RT-PCR on the TCR CDR3, the HTBI primer set was used together with the Qiagen OneStep RT-PCR kit. Libraries were constructed in a second round of multiplex PCR, after which size selection and purification were carried out. Libraries were sequenced paired-end with 100 bp reads on an Illumina HiSeq2000. Under the source paper's analysis protocol: Raw data were processed with SOAPnuke, discarding reads with adapters, uncalled bases, mean Phred below 15, or no exact constant-primer or identifier match. COPE v1.2.5 was used to merge the high-quality paired reads, and each unique nucleotide sequence was defined as a clonotype. MiTCR v1.1 was used to align clonotypes to the IMGT TRBV, TRBD and TRBJ reference segments. Only V-J combinations with frequency above 0.0001, covering 99.2% of repertoires, were analysed. A TCS score was defined as the ratio of F50 (clonal expansion) to E x V (chaos), with BLOSUM62-based TCRdist applied between CDR3 peptides within each V-J. Welch's t-statistics and random forest reduced roughly 530 V-J features to about 13, which were used in a naive Bayes classifier (R e1071). The similarity between thyroid and blood repertoires was quantified using the Morisita-Horn index. Through fastp at Q25 and MiXCR, TCRdb rebuilt clones from the public reads, retaining in-frame beta chains. When rows share a CDR3 protein, they turn into one entry using the most common DNA and genes. In this record, the V and J calls reflect TCRdb's handling and not the investigators' own analysis. The sample table contains about 540,000 distinct CDR3 sequences; only one count was recorded for more than 45% of them. The ten largest clones add up to approximately 8.4% of the sample.

The source of this sequence is a woman between 18 and 29 years old with Graves' hyperthyroidism. The specimen was peripheral blood or thyroid tissue (not recorded which). The receptor chain draws on TRBV7-3 and TRBJ2-7; 7 junctional bases match TRBD2. The CDR3 protein is CASSPGGSGPSYEQYF. Here is the DNA: TGTGCCAGCAGCCCCGGCGGTAGCGGGCCCTCCTACGAGCAGTACTTC.